This T cell receptor beta chain was found in a study of tumor and adjacent non-tumor tissue in lung cancer. Overall study context: Stage I to III disease affected about nine men and roughly 5 women aged roughly 30 to 76.

Notes on the study in general: Tumor TCR diversity, when higher, was linked to shorter survival. Compared with tumor, normal lung showed significantly lower TCR diversity.

Three rounds of nested PCR, following a modified ARM-PCR protocol, produced the TCRbeta library. TCRdb itself ran the multiplex PCR reads through MiXCR, one entry per CDR3 protein. The sample comprises around 99,000 distinct CDR3 sequences, around 57% of which are singletons, and around 17% rests with the top ten. As concerns this clonotype: Its antigen is unidentified.

The template was RNA from unsorted bulk tissue. Distant lung tissue was collected more than 3 cm away from the tumor edge. The clonotype originates from a man in his 60s with non-small cell lung cancer. The specimen sequenced was distant non-tumor lung tissue.

The DNA of the CDR3 is TGTGCCACCGGTATGACGGTTGCCCGAAGTAATTCCTACGAGCAGTACTTC. It yields the protein CATGMTVARSNSYEQYF. The chain couples TRBV6-5 to TRBJ2-7; D uncertain. The CDR3 runs 17 residues. V gave up 10 bases and J gave up 1 base, with 26 bases separating them. Germline V gene lookup returns CDR1 MNHEY and CDR2 SVGAGI.